This entry describes one TCR beta chain. This clone was seen just once. Which antigen it targets is not known. No much larger clone is present one base from it, and per-base qualities are unavailable. The method behind the library was the immunoSEQ multiplex PCR assay. A mixture of 60 forward primers for TCR Vbeta segments and 13 reverse primers for TCR Jbeta segments was used in the multiplex PCR. The CDR3 region of rearranged TCR beta genes was amplified from genomic DNA by a multiplex PCR assay. The Illumina HiSeq System was used to sequence the amplified TCR beta libraries as 87-base-pair reads. As for how the authors treated the data: A later analysis tallied roughly 76 million unique TCR beta chains across the 640 or so repertoires, and some 10 million of those chains were shared by two or more donors. To remove PCR and sequencing errors, raw reads were error-corrected and collapsed into unique sequences using a nearest-neighbor algorithm that merged closely related sequences. V, D and J gene segments were assigned by aligning CDR3 sequences to IMGT reference sequences. For a sequence to be retained, a match of at least six nucleotides to both a V gene segment and a J gene segment was required. A rearrangement was called productive if the CDR3 had no stop codons and remained in frame with V and J, and every other rearrangement was called non-productive. CDR3 was defined according to IMGT convention as the region running from the second conserved V-encoded cysteine to the conserved J-encoded phenylalanine. The earlier analysis of about 640 of the donors excluded any sequence lacking an unambiguous match to a single V gene segment. In an earlier analysis of some 590 of the donors, a V segment was called functional when productive rearrangements were above 56.7%, and segregating when the standard deviation between donors exceeded 5%. To diagnose cytomegalovirus status from the catalog of TCR beta chain sequences, a statistical classification framework was built. In a later analysis, TCR nucleotide sequences were compared against IMGT/GENE-DB human TR gene sequences so that V and J genes could be assigned. In a later analysis, CDR3 sequences and most-parsimonious VDJ recombination scenarios were assigned using the TCRdist pipeline. In a later analysis, every TCR beta chain was defined by the combination of its CDR3 amino acid sequence and its V-gene family, and reads without a unique V-gene family were dropped. A later analysis removed 550 to 650 highly shared, low-generation-probability nucleotide sequences to deal with suspected cross-contamination and a sequencing artifact. A later analysis calculated a clonal expansion index for each public chain from normalized within-repertoire ranks of inferred template counts. In a later analysis, generation probabilities were computed with a VDJ recombination model fitted to out-of-frame rearrangements, and the resulting probabilities were checked against IGoR. A later analysis scored TCR-TCR, TCR-HLA and TCR-CMV co-occurrence with hypergeometric tests, applying a repertoire-size bias correction to TCR pairs. To estimate false discovery rates, a later analysis permuted the HLA or CMV assignments 20 times. A later analysis grouped co-occurring TCRs with DBSCAN, adding TCRdist sequence similarity when clustering within HLA-allele-positive subsets. Repertoires with fewer than 30,000 or more than 120,000 public chains were left out of co-occurrence clustering, as were about 5 repertoires with anomalous nucleotide sharing. TCRdb limited this immuneACCESS table to in-frame rearrangements with V and J called. A share of clones is missing; checked studies link under half to unresolved V genes, and the rest is unexplained. Clone size and V and J calls were adopted from that table, with D and trimming inferred from the DNA. Present in this sample are around 61,000 clones, around 68% of which were seen just once. The ten largest clonotypes hold under 20% of the sample.

This specimen belongs to a study of cytomegalovirus exposure and HLA in healthy donors (dated by TCRdb to 2016 to 2017). Regarding the complete study: According to an earlier analysis of 587 of the donors, some 180 million T cells yielded 100 million or so unique TCR beta sequences and 276 Gb of sequence data. Around 320 gigabases of sequencing data and approximately 80 million unique TCR sequences were included in an early release covering several hundred HLA-typed donors. Of the roughly 400 genotyped donors, approximately 80% were placed in the genetic ancestry cluster associated with self-reported Caucasian donors. The aim of the study was to test whether cataloging public T cell receptors could identify signatures of past pathogen exposure. The study profiled the T cell repertoires of around 700 subjects by immunosequencing and related them to cytomegalovirus serostatus. Along with the approximately 700-subject first cohort, a separate validation cohort of more than 90 different subjects was used. The study combined high-throughput TCR immunosequencing, statistical association of individual TCRs with disease status, and machine learning to predict cytomegalovirus infection status. A later analysis re-analyzed previously published TCR beta repertoires from approximately 670 donors and added high-resolution HLA genotyping to study TCR occurrence patterns. The later analysis used no new phenotypic data to find candidate immune exposures, relying instead on TCR beta sequences and their occurrence across donors. An earlier analysis of approximately 630 of the donors applied high-throughput TCR beta sequencing to assess whether each TCR beta V gene segment acted as functional or pseudogenic. Donor age, sex, ethnicity and CMV serostatus were collected together with the repertoire data. A later genetic analysis took genome-wide SNP genotypes for about three fifths of the 666 donors and used that subset as a discovery cohort. Every repertoire in the discovery cohort had been generated on one and the same sequencing platform. HLA typing included class I and class II loci at four-digit resolution. The number of typed donors differed by locus: about 629-640 for A, B, C, DRB1 and DQB1; 522 for DQA1; 606 for DPA1; and 450 to 480 for DPB1. Four to six DR-DQ haplotypes were handled as single units for association and clustering because linkage in the cohort was strong. Among about 400 genotyped donors of the cohort, an average of roughly 230,000 unique TCR beta nucleotide sequences was sequenced per donor, of which approximately 18% were non-productive. The paper's findings and limits, for the study overall: The sequencing pipeline was judged likely to have produced a cluster of highly shared sequence variants as a technical artifact. Some IMGT-functional V segments, including TRBV6-2 and TRBV6-3, could not be distinguished by the 87-base-pair reads and were therefore excluded. V-gene and J-gene trimming of TCR beta chains was associated with a missense DCLRE1C variant in a later genetic analysis, and the association was replicated in an independent cohort. Roughly uniform sequencing depth across donors was assumed in presence/absence analyses, although this assumption may not hold. Compared with equally common non-associated chains, HLA-associated TCR beta chains in a later analysis were more clonally expanded and had lower generation probabilities. Linkage disequilibrium might explain the correlated functional status among segregating V segments, but an unknown experimental factor could not be ruled out. At a false discovery rate of 0.05, a later analysis linked under 20,000 TCR beta sequences to specific HLA alleles. The authors suggested that the approach could potentially be extended to other disease states and immunological phenotypes. The classifier was reported to diagnose cytomegalovirus status with high specificity and sensitivity in both the original cohort and the validation cohort. The earlier analysis of approximately 590 of the donors excluded about 16 rarely observed V segments, including chromosome 9 orphons, because counts were too low. A total of roughly 160 TCR beta chains were listed by the study as associated with cytomegalovirus. Because some donors lacked HLA typing at each locus, the association tests relied only on the typed subset. In an earlier analysis of 587 of the donors, most TCR beta V segments appeared in productive rearrangements about 87% or about 30% of the time, broadly matching IMGT annotations. Compared with the roughly 670-donor mean, donors in an Asian-associated ancestry cluster had fewer N-insertions in productive TCRs, according to a later genetic analysis. The cohort was sequenced for TCR beta chains only, and without alpha or paired-chain data the features that could be detected were limited. In a later analysis, most CMV-associated TCR beta chains were found to appear HLA-restricted, with HLA associations seemingly driven largely by CMV exposure. Several of the top co-occurrence clusters appeared to be linked to parvovirus B19, influenza, CMV and Epstein-Barr virus, according to a later analysis. A later analysis found that TCR association rates varied across HLA loci, with DRB1 alleles showing the most associated TCRs and HLA-C alleles the fewest. Immune exposure information for the cohort was limited to CMV serostatus. Strong co-occurrence of HLA alleles, especially DR and DQ, made assigning TCR associations to individual alleles difficult. While some public TCRs were present in many individuals, most TCR sequences turned up only very rarely across donors. In vitro tests confirmed that a few of the cytomegalovirus-associated TCR beta chains recognize cytomegalovirus antigens. A further reported finding was that TCR beta sequences accurately predicted the HLA-A and HLA-B alleles for most subjects in the first cohort.

In total, around 600 healthy bone marrow donors made up the cohort. At the time of sampling, every cohort member was nominally healthy, though immune exposures that went unrecorded were likely present. The donor tested CMV seropositive and was one of the 289 seropositive cohort members. Every donor gave a peripheral blood sample, and the peripheral blood mononuclear cells from that sample were used for TCR beta sequencing. The Qiagen DNeasy Blood Extraction Kit was used to extract genomic DNA from the blood cell samples. From the cysteine through the phenylalanine, the CDR3 covers 11 amino acids. The read is trimmed to its CDR3 DNA, 33 bases read in frame from base 1. The germline V gene specifies SNHLY as CDR1 and FYNNEI as CDR2. Relative to germline, V is 3 bases shorter and J is 6 bases shorter, with 3 bases between their ends.

Recombination linked TRBV2 to TRBJ2-1; the D gene cannot be resolved reliably. This clonotype was sampled from a man aged 40-49 years in good health and CMV-seropositive. The sample taken for sequencing was PBMCs. CDR3 protein: CASSDFNEQFF. The sequenced DNA: TGTGCCAGCAGTGACTTCAATGAGCAGTTCTTC.